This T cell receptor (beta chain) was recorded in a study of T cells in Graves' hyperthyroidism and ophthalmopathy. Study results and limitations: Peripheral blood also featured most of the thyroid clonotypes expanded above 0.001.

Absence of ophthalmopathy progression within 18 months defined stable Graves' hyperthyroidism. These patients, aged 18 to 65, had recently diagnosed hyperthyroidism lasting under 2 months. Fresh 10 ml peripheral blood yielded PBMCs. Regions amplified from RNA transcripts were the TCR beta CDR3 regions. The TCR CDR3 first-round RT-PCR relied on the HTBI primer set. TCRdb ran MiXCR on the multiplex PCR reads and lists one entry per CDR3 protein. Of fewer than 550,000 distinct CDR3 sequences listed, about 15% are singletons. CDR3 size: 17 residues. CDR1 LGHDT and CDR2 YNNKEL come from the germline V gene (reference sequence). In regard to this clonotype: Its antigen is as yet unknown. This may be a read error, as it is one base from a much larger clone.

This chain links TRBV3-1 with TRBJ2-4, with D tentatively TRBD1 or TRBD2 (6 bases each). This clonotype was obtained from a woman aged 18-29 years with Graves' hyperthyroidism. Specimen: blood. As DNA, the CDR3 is TGTGCCATCAGCCAAGAAGGGTGGCGGGACATCAAAAACATTCAGTACTTC. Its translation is CAISQEGWRDIKNIQYF.